This T cell receptor (beta chain) comes out of a study of Tregs in tolerant kidney transplant recipients. General study results and limits: Changing PCR primers prevented nucleotide comparison between some patients' samples. Activated donor B cell expansion appeared to reveal the most relevant donor-specific TCRbeta repertoire. Biological reproducibility was not directly addressed in this study.

Some clones are missing from TCRdb's copy, which holds only in-frame ones; the method was immunoSEQ multiplex PCR. This sample has 60,000 to 95,000 clones, with more than 95% found just once. The CDR3 is 17 amino acids. Per germline, CDR1 LGHNA and CDR2 YNFKEQ. The V segment lost 4 bases and the J segment 1 base; nucleotides outside the gene matches: 12. With respect to this clone: Antigen: not known.

Sequenced material: CD4+ T cells from blood, taken before the transplant. V usage is TRBV4-2 and J usage is TRBJ1-1, with 7 bases fitting TRBD1. This receptor was identified in a human donor who received a combined kidney and bone marrow transplant. This chain's CDR3 is CASSREGGTVRNTEAFF. CDR3 nucleotides: TGTGCCAGCAGCCGCGAAGGTGGGACAGTGAGGAACACTGAAGCTTTCTTT.